This T cell receptor beta chain was sequenced during a study of CD8 T cells in ankylosing spondylitis. Notes on this clonotype: Its antigen is not identified.

Study findings and constraints: Seemingly distinctive of ankylosing spondylitis blood was a TCR beta motif formed by eight highly homologous variants. Earlier authors reported some of these motif variants in reactive arthritis synovial fluid and blood.

MiXCR, run by TCRdb on the 5' RACE reads, gives a single entry per CDR3 protein. Counted here are about 220,000 distinct CDR3 sequences, around 20% occurring once; the ten biggest clones make up 42%. The clonotype comes from a male donor with ankylosing spondylitis. Sequencing was done on a sample of blood, either unsorted or a sorted T cell fraction (not recorded which).

The CDR3, as DNA: TGTGCCAGCAGCCCAAGAGAAAGGAAAGGGGAGCAGTACTTC. It encodes CASSPRERKGEQYF. The chain couples TRBV13 to TRBJ2-7, with D hard to call. This CDR3 is built from 14 residues. V lost 5 bases and J lost 7, with 18 bases in between. Germline CDR1 and CDR2: PRHDT and FYEKMQ (reference sequence).